A single sample gave rise to the 21 T cell receptor beta chains below, sequenced in a study of T cells after yellow fever vaccination. MiXCR, applied by TCRdb to the 5' RACE reads, yields one record per CDR3 protein. The table includes about 240,000 distinct CDR3 sequences, about 7% detected once. The input for sequencing was CD4+ T cells sorted from PBMCs, taken 15 days after the yellow fever booster vaccination. The receptor source for this set is a man under 40 who received the YFV17D yellow fever vaccine.

The rearrangement uses TRBV5-1 and TRBJ1-6, with D perhaps matching TRBD1 (6 bases). The CDR3 is 14 residues long. Germline CDR1 SGHRS, CDR2 YFSETQ. Trimming cost V 0 bases and J 7 bases, with 8 bases left between them. Here the CDR3 DNA reads TGCGCCAGCAGCTTGGACAGGGTAAATTCACCCCTCCACTTT. It encodes CASSLDRVNSPLHF. The whole variable domain, remainder taken from reference TRBV5-1 and TRBJ1-6, is KAGVTQTPRYLIKTRGQQVTLSCSPISGHRSVSWYQQTPGQGLQFLFEYFSETQRNKGNFPGRFSGRQFSNSRSEMNVSTLELGDSALYLCASSLDRVNSPLHFGNGTRLTVT.

Points on this clonotype: One junction end does not reproduce the germline sequence, and a read error may be involved. V and J are TRBV15 and TRBJ2-5; D is undetermined. The germline V gene encodes CDR1 LNHNV and CDR2 YYDKDF (reference sequence). This CDR3 region has 11 residues. CDR3: CDTVHRETQYF. The CDR3, as DNA: TGTGACACCGTTCACCGGGAGACCCAGTACTTC. The full variable domain, rest sourced from reference TRBV15 and TRBJ2-5, is DAMVIQNPRYQVTQFGKPVTLSCSQTLNHNVMYWYQQKSSQAPKLLFHYYDKDFNNEADTPDNFQSRRPNTSFCFLDIRSPGLGDTAMYLCDTVHRETQYFGPGTRLLVL.

This chain uses TRBV18 with TRBJ1-4; TRBD1 might be the D (5 bases). The CDR3 sequence is 14 residues long. Trimming stripped 3 bases from V and 6 bases from J, with 11 bases between. Germline CDR1 KGHSH, CDR2 LQKENI. Written as DNA, the CDR3 is TGTGCCAGCTCACCGTCTTCGGGGGATGAAAAACTGTTTTTT. Amino acids: CASSPSSGDEKLFF.

This clonotype was recorded a few times. This sequence joins TRBV12-3 or TRBV12-4 and TRBJ2-5, with D tentatively TRBD2 (7 bases). This CDR3 contains 13 residues. The germline V and J ends were trimmed by 5 bases and 9 bases, with 16 bases remaining between them. In nucleotides, the CDR3 is TGTGCCAGCAGTCCCGGGGAGGGGGAGGCCCAGTACTTC. Its protein is CASSPGEGEAQYF.

This clonotype showed up many times. The J gene is TRBJ2-7, the V gene TRBV6-2 or TRBV6-3; 7 bases align to TRBD1. J was trimmed by 3 bases and V by 2 bases; bases with no gene match: 7. This CDR3 spans 15 amino acids. Germline lookup yields CDR1 MNHEY and CDR2 SVGEGT. This CDR3 reads CASSYRGRRIYEQYF. The CDR3 region has the DNA TGTGCCAGCAGTTACAGGGGGCGGAGGATCTACGAGCAGTACTTC.

The table lists this clonotype with many counts. CDR3 protein: CASSPRDGRADTQYF. CDR3 in DNA: TGTGCCAGCAGTCCTCGTGACGGGAGGGCAGATACGCAGTATTTT. The chain is built from TRBV12-3 or TRBV12-4 and TRBJ2-3, with TRBD2 identical over 8 bases. V lost 5 bases to trimming and J lost 4 bases; unmatched junction nucleotides: 8. The length of the CDR3 is 15 residues.

The V call is TRBV6-1, the J call TRBJ2-1; 8 bases line up with TRBD2. Germline loops: CDR1 MNHNS, CDR2 SASEGT. CDR3 length: 15 residues. V lost 7 bases to trimming and J lost 3 bases; unmatched junction nucleotides: 8. This CDR3 is CASTPGSGSYNEQFF. The CDR3 coding sequence is TGTGCCAGCACCCCGGGGAGCGGGAGCTACAATGAGCAGTTCTTC.

CDR3 bases: TGCAGTGCTACCCAGGGACATAGCAATCAGCCCCAGCATTTT. This sequence encodes CSATQGHSNQPQHF. This sequence joins TRBV20-1 and TRBJ1-5; TRBD1 is a possible D gene (6 bases). V lost 4 bases and J lost 0, with 10 bases in between. CDR3 size: 14 residues. Germline V lookup: CDR1 DFQATT, CDR2 SNEGSKA (reference sequence).

This chain uses TRBV5-1 with TRBJ2-7, with TRBD1 matching over 8 bases. CDR3 size: 15 residues. The germline V gene has CDR1 SGHRS and CDR2 YFSETQ. J gave up 7 bases and V 5 bases, and 14 bases lay outside the gene matches. CDR3 DNA sequence: TGCGCCAGCAGACGGGGACAGGAGGACGTTGGTGAGCAGTACTTC. Translation gives CASRRGQEDVGEQYF. The complete variable domain, with remaining parts taken from reference TRBV5-1 and TRBJ2-7, reads KAGVTQTPRYLIKTRGQQVTLSCSPISGHRSVSWYQQTPGQGLQFLFEYFSETQRNKGNFPGRFSGRQFSNSRSEMNVSTLELGDSALYLCASRRGQEDVGEQYFGPGTRLTVT.

The chain uses TRBV6-5 and TRBJ2-5; weak D call: TRBD2 (5 bases). Trimming cost V 3 bases and J 7 bases, with 9 bases left between them. The CDR3 runs 12 residues. Germline V gene sequence: CDR1 MNHEY, CDR2 SVGAGI. The CDR3 coding sequence is TGTGCCAGCAGTTATGGAGGTCGGACCCAGTACTTC. It codes for CASSYGGRTQYF.

The chain combines TRBV20-1 with TRBJ2-7; TRBD1 matches at 9 bases. Germline CDR1 and CDR2: DFQATT and SNEGSKA (reference sequence). With V trimmed by 5 bases and J by 2 bases, 4 bases remained unmatched. The CDR3 covers 13 residues. The CDR3: CSAGRQGAYEQYF. DNA of the CDR3: TGCAGTGCTGGGAGACAGGGGGCCTACGAGCAGTACTTC.

In its sample, this clonotype was seen a few times. The rearrangement links TRBV7-8 to TRBJ2-7, with TRBD2 matching 7 bases. V dropped 2 bases and J dropped 5; count of bases not matched to a gene: 3. This CDR3 has 13 amino acids. In germline, CDR1 is SGHVS, CDR2 FQNEAQ. The CDR3 sequence is CASSLTAGDEQYF. CDR3 coding DNA: TGTGCCAGCAGCTTAACGGCGGGGGACGAGCAGTACTTC.

The gene calls are TRBV12-3 or TRBV12-4 and TRBJ2-5; D not certain. The CDR3 loop spans 13 amino acids. Trimming took off 3 bases at V and 5 bases at J, with 10 bases between the two ends. CDR3 in amino acids: CASSFRVLETQYF. For the CDR3, the DNA is TGTGCCAGCAGTTTTCGGGTATTGGAGACCCAGTACTTC.

The chain has TRBV19 and TRBJ1-1, with unresolved D. The germline V gene encodes CDR1 LNHDA and CDR2 SQIVND (reference sequence). The V and J ends lost 4 bases and 1 base respectively, with 10 bases between them. This CDR3 is 14 amino acids long. The CDR3: CASSKAATNTEAFF. CDR3 in DNA: TGTGCCAGTAGTAAGGCAGCCACGAACACTGAAGCTTTCTTT.

The chain employs TRBV20-1 and TRBJ1-2, with D perhaps matching TRBD1 (6 bases). CDR1 and CDR2 from the germline V gene are DFQATT and SNEGSKA (reference sequence). The germline V and J ends were trimmed by 4 bases and 0 bases, with 18 bases remaining between them. The CDR3 has 16 amino acids. The CDR3 here is CSATESLGGANYGYTF. CDR3 bases: TGCAGTGCTACGGAATCATTAGGGGGAGCTAACTATGGCTACACCTTC.

This clonotype was observed many times. The V and J genes are TRBV5-4 and TRBJ2-1; TRBD2 matches at 8 bases. Looked up from germline, CDR1 is SGHNT and CDR2 is YYREEE (reference sequence). V lost 4 bases and J lost 5; bases outside the gene matches: 11. This CDR3 contains 16 residues. CDR3 nucleotide sequence: TGTGCCAGCAGCCGGACCCGACTAGCGCTCAACAATGAGCAGTTCTTC. It specifies CASSRTRLALNNEQFF.

This clonotype was detected a few times. This chain uses TRBV14 with TRBJ1-1, with a possible D match to TRBD1 (5 bases). The CDR3 extends over 15 amino acids. Looked up from germline, CDR1 is SGHDN and CDR2 is FVKESK. V lost 1 base, J lost 0 bases, and 9 bases lay in between. As DNA, the CDR3 is TGTGCCAGCAGCCAAGTGGGCAGGGTGAACACTGAAGCTTTCTTT. Protein sequence: CASSQVGRVNTEAFF.

This clonotype was counted between two and nine times. This rearrangement joins TRBV29-1 to TRBJ2-7; no clear D gene. V was clipped by 8 bases and J by 1 base, with 12 bases between them. Germline CDR1 is SQVTM and CDR2 is ANQGSEA. The CDR3 length is 12 residues. Here the CDR3 DNA reads TGCAGCTGTCGGACGGTATCCTACGAGCAGTACTTC. Translation gives CSCRTVSYEQYF.

This clonotype was found many times. The rearrangement uses TRBV5-1 and TRBJ2-1; 9 nucleotides line up with TRBD2. Germline CDR1 reads SGHRS; CDR2 reads YFSETQ. With V trimmed by 0 bases and J by 4 bases, 5 bases remained unmatched. There are 16 residues in the CDR3. The CDR3 bases are TGCGCCAGCAGCTTGGACGCGACTAGCGGTTACAATGAGCAGTTCTTC. Translated: CASSLDATSGYNEQFF. Supplemented by reference TRBV5-1 and TRBJ2-1, the full variable domain reads KAGVTQTPRYLIKTRGQQVTLSCSPISGHRSVSWYQQTPGQGLQFLFEYFSETQRNKGNFPGRFSGRQFSNSRSEMNVSTLELGDSALYLCASSLDATSGYNEQFFGPGTRLTVL.

This clonotype was detected a few times. CDR3 sequence (DNA): TGCGCCAGCAGCCAAGATGCAACGGGGTCCTCCTACGAGCAGTACTTC. Translation gives CASSQDATGSSYEQYF. V gene TRBV4-3 combines with J gene TRBJ2-7; tentative D call: TRBD2 (5 bases). The CDR3 has 16 amino acids. Trimming shortened V by 0 bases and J by 0 bases, and 12 bases separated the two germline ends. Germline V gene sequence: CDR1 LGHNA, CDR2 YSLEER.

This clonotype has a count of ten or more. V and J are TRBV28 and TRBJ2-7, with TRBD2 matching over 7 bases. Losses at the gene ends were 2 bases for V and 2 bases for J; bases not matched to a gene: 3. The V gene's germline CDR1 is MDHEN and CDR2 SYDVKM. CDR3 length: 14 amino acids. CDR3 amino acids: CASSLRLAAYEQYF. The CDR3 coding sequence is TGTGCCAGCAGTTTACGCCTAGCGGCCTACGAGCAGTACTTC.